The 8 T cell receptor beta chains listed next were all sequenced from one sample in a study of T cell repertoires in aging, cancer and after chemotherapy (dated by TCRdb to between 2018 and 2021). Sequencing used an Illumina MiSeq. Rearranged TRB sequences spanning V, D and J segments were amplified in a multiplex touch-down PCR with a mixed TRB-A/B primer pool. The public reads were run again by TCRdb, first through fastp at Q25 and then through MiXCR, and only productive beta chains were kept. Entries are consolidated by CDR3 protein sequence, retaining the most common genes and DNA. The sample records over 9,500 distinct CDR3 sequences, about 33% of which are singletons. The ten largest clones capture around 2.8% of the sample. TCR beta rearrangements were amplified from genomic DNA isolated from peripheral blood, not from sorted cells or RNA. Sequencing was performed on blood. Receptor source: a human donor in good health.

The V gene is TRBV5-4, the J gene TRBJ2-7, with TRBD2 matching 9 bases. This CDR3 is built from 14 residues. After removal of 2 bases from V and 0 bases from J, the junction contained 0 bases not matched to a gene. Germline V lookup: CDR1 SGHNT, CDR2 YYREEE (reference sequence). The DNA of the CDR3 is TGTGCCAGCAGCTTTAGCGGGGGCTCCTACGAGCAGTACTTC. Translated, it gives CASSFSGGSYEQYF.

Concerning this clonotype itself: One end of the junction is discordant with germline, which a read error may explain. The rearrangement links TRBV18 to TRBJ1-2; unclear D gene. CDR3 length equals 14 residues. CDR1 is KGHSH and CDR2 is LQKENI in the germline V gene. CDR3 bases: TGTGCCAACTCACCCTTTGGCAGAAGCTATGGCTACACCTTC. It specifies CANSPFGRSYGYTF.

This clonotype was detected a few times. In DNA form, the CDR3 reads TGTGCCAGCTCACCTAGACAGGGGGGCCTTGCAACTAATGAAAAACTGTTTTTT. This encodes CASSPRQGGLATNEKLFF. The rearrangement joins TRBV18 to TRBJ1-4, with TRBD1 identical over 9 bases. The CDR3 spans 18 residues. The germline gives CDR1 KGHSH, CDR2 LQKENI. Trimming cost V 3 bases and J 0 bases; bases outside gene matches: 8.

This clonotype has a handful of counts. The CDR3 bases are TGTGCCAGCAGTTACTTCGAACGGTCAGGGGGCCTTGAAGCTTTCTTT. It is translated as CASSYFERSGGLEAFF. This chain connects TRBV6-5 to TRBJ1-1; 8 bases fit TRBD1. The germline CDR1 and CDR2 sequences are MNHEY and SVGAGI. Trimming removed 1 base from V and 7 bases from J; junction bases left unmatched: 11. The CDR3 contains 16 residues.

J is TRBJ1-4 and V is TRBV19; D not resolved. The CDR3 runs 14 residues. Trimming pared 9 bases from V and 4 bases from J, leaving 15 bases between. Germline V CDR1 and CDR2: LNHDA, SQIVND (reference sequence). CDR3 coding DNA: TGTGCCAGCACCACGAATCTATTTAATGAAAAACTGTTTTTT. It specifies CASTTNLFNEKLFF.

The J gene is TRBJ1-1, the V gene TRBV12-3 or TRBV12-4; D may be TRBD1 (5 bases). V dropped 4 bases and J dropped 11 bases, with 17 bases sitting between them. The CDR3 sequence is 13 residues long. CDR3 residues: CASSYGDASGAFF. CDR3 DNA: TGTGCCAGCAGTTACGGGGACGCCTCCGGCGCTTTCTTT.

This rearrangement joins TRBV6-5 to TRBJ1-1, with no clear D. This CDR3 has 13 residues. The germline V gene encodes CDR1 MNHEY and CDR2 SVGAGI. Trimming stripped 2 bases from V and 0 bases from J, with 4 bases between. As DNA, the CDR3 is TGTGCCAGCAGTTACAGCATGAACACTGAAGCTTTCTTT. Protein product: CASSYSMNTEAFF.

This clonotype was counted a few times. CDR3 nucleotides: TGTGCCAGCAGTCCAATTAGCGGGAGTACTTCCTACAATGAGCAGTTCTTC. It codes for CASSPISGSTSYNEQFF. The genes are TRBV6-5 and TRBJ2-1, with 9 positions matching TRBD2. The junction had 9 bases not matched to a gene; V was cut back by 5 bases and J by 1 base. Germline V lookup: CDR1 MNHEY, CDR2 SVGAGI. The CDR3 extends over 17 amino acids.